This T cell receptor beta chain was obtained from a study of shared clonotypes between healthy human individuals. As for the study in general: CD4 naive and CD4 memory each took three plates per donor, while CD8 naive took two and CD8 memory one.

General study findings and limits: Estimated clonotype richness was generally higher in naive than memory subsets.

A note on this clone: The antigen remains undetermined.

A split of CD4+ cells into CD45RA+ naive and CD45RA-negative memory subsets was performed. From germline, CDR1 is SNHLY and CDR2 FYNNEI. V lost 2 bases to trimming and J lost 4 bases, with 15 bases between them. The CDR3 length is 15 residues. Clones were read by immunoSEQ multiplex PCR, and TCRdb kept only the in-frame ones, dropping some. Of about 1.1 million clones detected, 70% to 85% appear once; the ten largest clones hold about 0.89%. The clonotype comes from a young man in good health. Some clones in this sample may be carry-over from other donors' samples. This rearrangement joins TRBV2 to TRBJ2-7; TRBD1 might be the D (6 bases). Input material: memory CD4+ T cells from PBMCs. Regarding subset: CD45RA-negative fraction. In DNA, the CDR3 is TGTGCCAGCAGTGAAAGGGCAGGGGCCTTATACGAGCAGTACTTC. This codes for CASSERAGALYEQYF. Combining the CDR3 with reference TRBV2 and TRBJ2-7 gives the whole variable domain EPEVTQTPSHQVTQMGQEVILRCVPISNHLYFYWYRQILGQKVEFLVSFYNNEISEKSEIFDDQFSVERPDGSNFTLKIRSTKLEDSAMYFCASSERAGALYEQYFGPGTRLTVT.